A selection of T cell receptor beta chains follows, all from one sample in a study of radiotherapy plus CTLA-4 blockade in lung cancer. Data came from immunoSEQ multiplex PCR; TCRdb stores just in-frame clones and leaves some out. Of approximately 90,000 clones in the sample, 83% were seen once. The specimen comprised peripheral blood, sampled from a patient treated with radiotherapy plus ipilimumab. The receptors come from a human donor with non-small cell lung cancer who had stable disease on radiotherapy plus ipilimumab. Each CDR3 is given with its conserved first and last residue. The D gene is left open where the match is weak. Rows give clone size only sometimes, using once, few, many, or a class for an expanded clone.

>16|.|.|TRBJ2-7|TRBV27
TGTGCCAGCAGTTTATCGCCCACCCCGAGCTCCTACGAGCAGTACTTC
CASSLSPTPSSYEQYF
>15|few|.|TRBJ2-3|TRBV15
TGTGCCACCAGCTTGGAGCCCGGAAGCACAGATACGCAGTATTTT
CATSLEPGSTDTQYF
>14|.|.|TRBJ2-7|TRBV7-2
TGTGCCAGCAGCTTAGTGCCGGGATGGGACGAGCAGTACTTC
CASSLVPGWDEQYF
>15|once|.|TRBJ2-2|TRBV7-8
TGTGCCAGCAGTCGCGGCGGGACAAACACCGGGGAGCTGTTTTTT
CASSRGGTNTGELFF
>13|.|.|TRBJ2-3|TRBV9
TGTGCCAGCAGCCCCTTGACGGAAGATACGCAGTATTTT
CASSPLTEDTQYF
>16|.|TRBD1|TRBJ1-4|TRBV5-5
TGTGCCAGCAGCTACTCGACCGGGACAGGGGATGAAAAACTGTTTTTT
CASSYSTGTGDEKLFF
>14|.|TRBD1|TRBJ1-4|TRBV28
TGTGCCAGCACCCAGGGACAGAGAGTCGAAAAACTGTTTTTT
CASTQGQRVEKLFF
>15|few|.|TRBJ2-5|TRBV4-1
TGCGCCAGCAGCCTAAAGACAGGATTTCAAGAGACCCAGTACTTC
CASSLKTGFQETQYF
>15|once|.|TRBJ1-1|TRBV9
TGTGCCAGCAGCGTAGGTCGGGCGGCGAACACTGAAGCTTTCTTT
CASSVGRAANTEAFF
>13|.|TRBD1|TRBJ2-7|TRBV2
TGTGCCAGCAGTCAGGACAGGGGAAGCGAGCAGTACTTC
CASSQDRGSEQYF
>14|.|.|TRBJ2-2|TRBV30
TGTGCCTGGAGTGTTCTGGCTACCACCGGGGAGCTGTTTTTT
CAWSVLATTGELFF
>15|.|TRBD1|TRBJ2-7|TRBV19
TGTGCCAGTAAGGGGCTGGGACAGATGGACTACGAGCAGTACTTC
CASKGLGQMDYEQYF
>16|.|.|TRBJ2-5|TRBV7-2
TGTGCCAGCAGCTTAGGAGTGGGTGCCTTGGGAGAGACCCAGTACTTC
CASSLGVGALGETQYF
>17|once|TRBD1|TRBJ1-6|TRBV23-1
TGCGCCAGCAGTCACCGGGTTTCAGGGGGCACAGATTCACCCCTCCACTTT
CASSHRVSGGTDSPLHF
>14|.|.|TRBJ1-2|TRBV28
TGTGCCAGCCGGATTCCGGGACGGATGGTTGGCTACACCTTC
CASRIPGRMVGYTF
>15|.|.|TRBJ2-3|TRBV27
TGTGCCAGCAGTTTCAGCAGGGAAAGTGCAGATACGCAGTATTTT
CASSFSRESADTQYF
>13|once|TRBD1|TRBJ2-7|TRBV5-1
TGCGCCAGCAGCGCGACAGGGTCCTACGAGCAGTACTTC
CASSATGSYEQYF
>15|.|.|TRBJ2-7|TRBV5-1
TGCGCCAGCAGCTTGGCTGGGCAGGGGCTCGACGAGCAGTACTTC
CASSLAGQGLDEQYF
>15|.|.|TRBJ2-6|TRBV9
TGTGCCAGCAGCGCCCTAGCGACCGGGGCCAACGTCCTGACTTTC
CASSALATGANVLTF
>14|.|TRBD1|TRBJ1-2|TRBV30
TGTGCCTGGACCGGACAGGGGGCCGTCGACGGCTACACCTTC
CAWTGQGAVDGYTF
>14|.|TRBD1|TRBJ2-3|TRBV2
TGTGCCAGCAGTAGAGACAGGGGCACAGATACGCAGTATTTT
CASSRDRGTDTQYF
>15|.|.|TRBJ2-5|TRBV7-6
TGTGCCAGCAGCTTAAATAATGTAGCGGTAGAGACCCAGTACTTC
CASSLNNVAVETQYF
>13|.|.|TRBJ2-3|TRBV18
TGTGCCAGCTCACAAACTCTCACAGATACGCAGTATTTT
CASSQTLTDTQYF